Listed here are 3 T cell receptor beta chains from one sample, sequenced in a study of blood T cell repertoires in COVID-19 (dated by TCRdb to the early 2020s). Library preparation used the immunoSEQ multiplex PCR assay. TCRdb stores this immuneACCESS table with in-frame sequences only. Part of the clones is absent; in the studies checked, under half of the shortfall reflects unresolved V genes, and no reason is known for the rest. Present in this sample are approximately 300,000 clones, around nine tenths of which were seen just once. 2.6% of the sample comes from the top ten. The specimen was PBMCs or T cells enriched from blood (not recorded which). These receptors all come from a man in his fifties or sixties who had recovered from COVID-19.

The chain uses TRBV4-2 and TRBJ2-6; possibly TRBD2 for D (5 bases). This CDR3 is built from 18 residues. The V and J ends lost 4 bases and 0 bases respectively, with 16 bases between them. Per the germline V gene, CDR1 is LGHNA and CDR2 is YNFKEQ. The CDR3, as DNA: TGTGCCAGCAGCCCGGAAGAGGCGGGCAACTCTGGGGCCAACGTCCTGACTTTC. Protein sequence: CASSPEEAGNSGANVLTF.

This chain connects TRBV7-9 to TRBJ1-2; 7 nucleotides match TRBD1. The CDR3 has 14 residues. CDR1 is SEHNR, CDR2 FQNEAQ, per germline (reference sequence). J lost 6 bases, V lost 5 bases, and 9 bases had no gene match. DNA for the CDR3: TGTGCCAGCAGCCCAAAAGGGGGCGGGAATGGCTACACCTTC. It is translated as CASSPKGGGNGYTF.

V usage is TRBV4-1 and J usage is TRBJ2-5; TRBD2 matches at 10 bases. V shed 4 bases and J 1 base; nucleotides not matched to a gene: 6. The CDR3 sequence is 16 residues long. Per germline, CDR1 MGHRA and CDR2 YSYEKL. Here the CDR3 DNA reads TGCGCCAGCAGCCTACAAGCGGGAGGGCGCCAAGAGACCCAGTACTTC. Its protein is CASSLQAGGRQETQYF.